The present entry profiles one TCR beta chain with its context. Its cognate antigen is unknown. Germline trimming cut 2 bases from V and 7 bases from J; bases unmatched to any gene: 12. This CDR3 spans 15 amino acids. Germline V gene data show CDR1 as SGHDT and CDR2 as YYEEEE. This record belongs to a study of cytomegalovirus exposure and HLA in healthy donors. Primers for the PCR totalled 60 Vbeta and 13 Jbeta. Clones were sequenced by immunoSEQ multiplex PCR, and TCRdb holds only the in-frame ones, with some missing. Here the sample table reports some 130,000 clones. Notes on the study in general: Accurate predictions that matched the HLA-A and HLA-B alleles of most subjects were reportedly made from TCR beta sequences. A later examination showed that TCR association rates differed by HLA locus, with DRB1 most and HLA-C fewest.

This clonotype originated in a man aged 18-30 years in good health and CMV-seronegative. The sample consisted of PBMCs. This sequence joins TRBV5-6 and TRBJ2-7, with 7 bases aligning to TRBD2. CDR3 amino acids: CASSFRDYPLGEQYF. The CDR3 nucleotides read TGTGCCAGCAGCTTCCGGGACTACCCCCTGGGGGAGCAGTACTTC.